Listed here are 19 T cell receptor beta chains from one sample, sequenced in a study of identical twins. TCRdb itself ran the 5' RACE reads through MiXCR, one entry per CDR3 protein. Among more than 200,000 distinct CDR3 sequences listed, roughly 9.4% were seen once. Material: memory (CD45RO+) T cells sorted from blood. The receptors were sampled from a woman under 30 in good health.

The sample holds one count of this clonotype. This chain uses TRBV6-1 with TRBJ1-3; no clear D. Trimming took off 0 bases at V and 0 bases at J, with 3 bases between the two ends. Germline CDR1 reads MNHNS; CDR2 reads SASEGT. This CDR3 comprises 14 residues. CDR3: CASSEAVSGNTIYF. As DNA, the CDR3 is TGTGCCAGCAGTGAAGCGGTCTCTGGAAACACCATATATTTT.

This clonotype was seen many times. The rearrangement uses TRBV20-1 and TRBJ2-3; D might be TRBD2 (6 bases). V gave up 2 bases and J gave up 5 bases, with 11 bases separating them. CDR3 length: 13 amino acids. Germline lookup yields CDR1 DFQATT and CDR2 SNEGSKA (reference sequence). For the CDR3, the DNA is TGCAGTGCTAGAACTGGAGGGATAGATACGCAGTATTTT. It is translated as CSARTGGIDTQYF.

This chain connects TRBV7-6 to TRBJ2-5; D remains ambiguous. The V end lost 4 bases, the J end lost 2 bases, and 11 bases lay between the germline ends. The CDR3 runs to 14 residues. CDR1 and CDR2 from the germline V gene are SGHVS and FNYEAQ. DNA for the CDR3: TGTGCCAGCAGCTACTACGATCAACAAGAGACCCAGTACTTC. Translation gives CASSYYDQQETQYF. The whole variable domain, remainder taken from reference TRBV7-6 and TRBJ2-5, is GAGVSQSPRYKVTKRGQDVALRCDPISGHVSLYWYRQALGQGPEFLTYFNYEAQQDKSGLPNDRFSAERPEGSISTLTIQRTEQRDSAMYRCASSYYDQQETQYFGPGTRLLVL.

The chain is built from TRBV9 and TRBJ2-1, with D hard to call. Germline V gene sequence: CDR1 SGDLS, CDR2 YYNGEE. Trimming left V 4 bases short and J 6 bases short, with 17 bases between. The CDR3 extends over 15 amino acids. The CDR3 region is CASSSLETHPNEQFF. In DNA form, the CDR3 reads TGTGCCAGCAGCTCGTTAGAAACACACCCCAATGAGCAGTTCTTC.

The chain uses TRBV4-1 and TRBJ1-5; 7 bases align to TRBD1. After removal of 1 base from V and 2 bases from J, the junction contained 5 bases not matched to a gene. The CDR3 loop spans 16 amino acids. Germline CDR1 is MGHRA and CDR2 is YSYEKL. CDR3 DNA sequence: TGCGCCAGCAGCCAAGCCCCCGGGACAGGCAATCAGCCCCAGCATTTT. Its translation is CASSQAPGTGNQPQHF.

This clonotype appeared many times. The J gene is TRBJ1-1, the V gene TRBV5-1; D might be TRBD1 (5 bases). This CDR3 spans 14 amino acids. The germline gives CDR1 SGHRS, CDR2 YFSETQ. V lost 4 bases and J lost 4, with 14 bases in between. In DNA, the CDR3 is TGCGCCAGCAGCGTAACCCAGGGCAGCACTGAAGCTTTCTTT. This sequence encodes CASSVTQGSTEAFF.

This clonotype occurred a few times. The chain recombines TRBV12-3 or TRBV12-4 with TRBJ2-5; D is perhaps TRBD1 or TRBD2 (5 bases each). The V and J ends lost 6 bases and 4 bases respectively, with 15 bases between them. This CDR3 region has 14 residues. The CDR3 sequence: CASSLRGGAETQYF. The CDR3 coding sequence is TGTGCCAGCAGCCTCCGGGGTGGGGCAGAGACCCAGTACTTC.

This clonotype was counted many times. This chain joins TRBV5-1 and TRBJ2-3; D call uncertain. The germline V gene has CDR1 SGHRS and CDR2 YFSETQ. This CDR3 has 14 residues. Deletions cut 4 bases from V and 1 base from J, with 10 bases between. CDR3: CASSAGPRTDTQYF. CDR3 DNA: TGCGCCAGCAGCGCCGGTCCTCGCACAGATACGCAGTATTTT.

This clonotype was detected a few times. The chain links TRBV9 to TRBJ2-1; 8 positions match TRBD1. V trimming: 3 bases; J trimming: 8 bases; junction bases outside the gene matches: 16. The CDR3 sequence is 17 residues long. The germline V gene encodes CDR1 SGDLS and CDR2 YYNGEE. This CDR3 is CASSDRQGMEWGDEQFF. CDR3 DNA: TGTGCCAGCAGCGACCGACAGGGGATGGAGTGGGGCGATGAGCAGTTCTTC.

This clonotype was observed a handful of times. This chain uses TRBV2 with TRBJ2-3; D is ambiguous. V dropped 3 bases and J dropped 2 bases, with 12 bases sitting between them. This CDR3 is 15 amino acids long. Germline loops: CDR1 SNHLY, CDR2 FYNNEI. The CDR3 spells CASSDPWANTDTQYF. As DNA, the CDR3 is TGTGCCAGCAGTGATCCCTGGGCCAACACAGATACGCAGTATTTT.

This clonotype was seen more than once but under ten times. V is TRBV5-4 and J is TRBJ2-5; a weak D match, TRBD1 (6 bases). The CDR3 is 14 amino acids. Looked up from germline, CDR1 is SGHNT and CDR2 is YYREEE (reference sequence). V lost 4 bases and J 5 bases, leaving 15 bases between the germline ends. In DNA form, the CDR3 reads TGTGCCAGCAGCCCTACTACAGGGTGGGAGACCCAGTACTTC. Protein: CASSPTTGWETQYF.

This sequence joins TRBV12-3 or TRBV12-4 and TRBJ2-5, with D perhaps matching TRBD1 (6 bases). The V end lost 6 bases, the J end lost 8 bases, and 13 bases lay between the germline ends. There are 12 residues in the CDR3. The CDR3 spells CASSPDSRTQYF. CDR3 bases: TGTGCCAGCAGCCCGGACAGCAGAACCCAGTACTTC.

This chain's CDR3 is CASSVGVGFSSYNEQFF. For the CDR3, the DNA is TGTGCCAGCAGCGTAGGGGTAGGCTTCAGCTCCTACAATGAGCAGTTCTTC. This chain joins TRBV9 and TRBJ2-1, with D hard to call. The CDR3 runs to 17 residues. Germline V gene sequence: CDR1 SGDLS, CDR2 YYNGEE. The ends were cut back, 0 bases at V and 0 bases at J, with 13 bases in the middle.

This clonotype appeared many times. The chain links TRBV6-2 or TRBV6-3 to TRBJ2-1, with 7 bases fitting TRBD2. Unmatched junction bases numbered 17, after V lost 3 bases and J lost 12 bases. This CDR3 has 16 amino acids. Germline V gene lookup returns CDR1 MNHEY and CDR2 SVGEGT. The CDR3 DNA reads TGTGCCAGCAGTTATGGGAATTACGCGGGAGAAGTCGGGCAGTTCTTC. Amino acid sequence: CASSYGNYAGEVGQFF.

This clonotype has a handful of counts. V gene TRBV6-4 combines with J gene TRBJ2-1; TRBD2 aligns across 11 bases. With 0 bases clipped from V and 1 base from J, the junction kept 14 bases outside the gene matches. Germline V lookup: CDR1 MRHNA, CDR2 SNTAGT. The CDR3 contains 21 residues. The CDR3 sequence is CASSDSRGGTSGPRSYNEQFF. CDR3 DNA: TGTGCCAGCAGTGACTCTCGTGGAGGGACTAGCGGACCTCGGTCCTACAATGAGCAGTTCTTC.

The V and J genes are TRBV11-1 and TRBJ2-4, with 14 nucleotides matching TRBD2. Germline CDR1 and CDR2: SGHAT and FQDESV (reference sequence). The CDR3 loop spans 18 amino acids. V gave up 4 bases and J gave up 0 bases; unmatched junction bases: 5. The CDR3 nucleotides are TGTGCCAGCAGCTCTCAAGGACTAGCGGGGGGAGCCAAAAACATTCAGTACTTC. Its translation: CASSSQGLAGGAKNIQYF.

This clonotype was counted a few times. The genes are TRBV20-1 and TRBJ1-6; TRBD1 aligns across 8 bases. The CDR3 has 17 residues. In germline, CDR1 is DFQATT, CDR2 SNEGSKA (reference sequence). Trimming cost V 3 bases and J 5 bases; bases outside gene matches: 12. CDR3 residues: CSARDRVRGGDNSPLHF. In DNA form, the CDR3 reads TGCAGTGCTAGGGACAGGGTCAGAGGCGGGGATAATTCACCCCTCCACTTT.

This clonotype has more than one count but fewer than ten. V is TRBV10-3 and J is TRBJ1-1, with 9 bases that match TRBD1. The germline gives CDR1 ENHRY, CDR2 SYGVKD. The CDR3 runs to 13 residues. With V trimmed by 7 bases and J by 4 bases, 4 bases remained unmatched. For the CDR3, the DNA is TGTGCCATCATGGGGACAGGGCTCACTGAAGCTTTCTTT. Amino acids: CAIMGTGLTEAFF.

The V call is TRBV5-1, the J call TRBJ1-1; 7 bases are a match to TRBD1. The CDR3 sequence is 14 residues long. Germline V gene data show CDR1 as SGHRS and CDR2 as YFSETQ. V shed 3 bases and J 1 base; nucleotides not matched to a gene: 3. CDR3 sequence (DNA): TGCGCCAGCAGCTCGGGACAGTCGAACACTGAAGCTTTCTTT. It translates to CASSSGQSNTEAFF.